This TCR beta chain appears in the sequencing data of a study of EBV T-cell therapy then PD-1 blockade in nasopharyngeal carcinoma. The CDR3 consists of 13 residues. V lost 6 bases and J lost 7, with 15 bases in between. CDR1 MNHEY and CDR2 SMNVEV come from the germline V gene (reference sequence). Stated treatment: AdE1-LMPpoly-expanded autologous EBV-specific T-cell therapy followed by anti-PD-1 nivolumab. On this clone itself: Its antigen is not known.

Only in-frame clones appear in the TCRdb table, and some are missing; sequencing was by immunoSEQ multiplex PCR. Altogether 20,000 to 25,000 clones are present, 70% to 85% being singletons, with the ten largest covering 20% to 25%. This TCR was recovered from a man in his forties with nasopharyngeal carcinoma. The chain combines TRBV27 with TRBJ1-2; a weak D match, TRBD1 (5 bases). Specimen: CD8+ T cells from blood, collected at day -245 from a patient whose treatment included autologous EBV-specific T cells and nivolumab. In nucleotides, the CDR3 is TGTGCCAGCAGATCAGGAGGGGTCGGTGGCTACACCTTC. Translation: CASRSGGVGGYTF.